The 2 T cell receptor beta chains below come from one sample, sequenced in a study of shared clonotypes between healthy human individuals. Using immunoSEQ multiplex PCR, the repertoire was profiled, and TCRdb retains in-frame clones only, with some absent. In the table there are 2 million to 3 million clones, 80% to 95% of which are singletons. Specimen: naive CD4+ T cells from PBMCs. Regarding subset: CD45RA+ positively selected. These receptors originate from a man between 18 and 35 years old in good health. Some clones in this sample may be carry-over from other donors' samples.

This clone occurred once. This chain connects TRBV19 to TRBJ2-5; possibly TRBD2 for D (6 bases). The CDR3 has 14 residues. V lost 5 bases and J 2 bases, leaving 12 bases between the germline ends. CDR1 is LNHDA, CDR2 SQIVND, per germline (reference sequence). The DNA of the CDR3 is TGTGCCAGTAGTCTGTGGGGGGAGCAAGAGACCCAGTACTTC. Translating it yields CASSLWGEQETQYF.

V usage is TRBV6-6 and J usage is TRBJ2-2, with 10 bases aligning to TRBD2. Germline V gives CDR1 MNHNY, CDR2 SVGAGI (reference sequence). The V gene end was trimmed by 5 bases and the J gene end by 8 bases; junction bases not matched to a gene: 2. The CDR3 sequence is 13 residues long. The CDR3 sequence: CASSLAGEGELFF. DNA of the CDR3: TGTGCCAGCAGTCTAGCGGGAGAAGGGGAGCTGTTTTTT.